This TCR beta chain stems from a study of human T cells and chemical hapten exposure. Study details: A patient group, mainly female, showed alopecia areata, totalis or universalis. Overall study results and limits: Positive correlation was observed between PT1 expanded TCR counts and patch test score.

In the source study's methods: Ranging from roughly 23,224 to 690,600, TCR counts per sample had a median value of around 90,000. TCRdb re-called the RACE reads through MiXCR, storing one row per CDR3 protein. Clone size and V and J calls follow TCRdb, not the original study. The sample lists 100,000 to 150,000 distinct CDR3 sequences, approximately 10% seen once, with over 2% in the top ten. Described time point: patch test 3, about 24 weeks after DPC sensitization. Treatment of the sample: therapeutic diphenylcyclopropenone sensitization with weekly scalp DPC. Blood, whole and unfractionated, served as the source for total RNA extraction. This CDR3 has 15 residues. V was pared by 0 bases and J by 3 bases, with 9 bases between. In germline, CDR1 is SGHVS, CDR2 FNYEAQ. Note on this clonotype: Its antigen is still unknown.

The clonotype comes from a woman aged 50 to 60 with alopecia areata. Some clones in this sample may be carry-over from other donors' samples. The chain carries TRBV7-6 and TRBJ1-3; D possibly corresponds to TRBD1 (5 bases). The specimen comprised whole blood, sampled in connection with sensitization to the hapten diphenylcyclopropenone (DPC). The CDR3 DNA sequence: TGTGCCAGCAGCTTAGCCTGGGGGGATGGAAACACCATATATTTT. This sequence encodes CASSLAWGDGNTIYF.